This T cell receptor (beta chain) originates from a study of glioma-infiltrating T cells. On this clonotype itself: A much larger clone differs from this one at a single base, so this may be a read error.

TCR alpha and beta CDR3 regions were amplified from RNA using iRepertoire nested multiplex PCR. TCRdb re-called the multiplex PCR reads with MiXCR, one entry per CDR3 protein. There are some 190,000 distinct CDR3 sequences in the sample; more than 30% occur only once, and 20% lies in the top ten. Germline V gene lookup returns CDR1 LNHDA and CDR2 SQIVND (reference sequence). This CDR3 is 11 amino acids long. What was sequenced was glioma tissue, nonneoplastic brain tissue, or PBMCs (not recorded which). The V gene is TRBV19, the J gene TRBJ1-5; 7 bases are a match to TRBD1. The source of this sequence is a human donor with low-grade glioma or glioblastoma, undergoing nonglioma brain surgery, or in good health (not recorded which). The DNA of the CDR3 is TGTGCTAGTGGAGGGGGCCAGCACCAGCATTTT. Amino acid sequence: CASGGGQHQHF.